This T cell receptor (beta chain) derives from a study of Ad26.COV2.S vaccination and SARS-CoV-2 variants. Repertoires were generated with immunoSEQ multiplex PCR, while TCRdb's copy carries only in-frame clones and drops some. The table includes 300,000 to 500,000 clones, about nine tenths detected once. Treatment defined: around 19 received Ad26.COV2.S at low or high dose, single or two shots; 5 received placebo; per-sample allocation not given. Day 63 after the first vaccine or placebo injection was the time point for sampling. The clonotype comes from a person between 18 and 60 years old who received the Ad26.COV2.S COVID-19 vaccine or a placebo. Sequencing was performed on peripheral blood, taken in a trial of Ad26.COV2.S vaccine versus placebo.

The CDR3 reads CASSLFGTGEADTQYF. The CDR3 nucleotides are TGCGCCAGCAGCTTGTTCGGGACAGGAGAGGCAGATACGCAGTATTTT. The V call is TRBV5-1, the J call TRBJ2-3; 8 nucleotides match TRBD1. Germline V gives CDR1 SGHRS, CDR2 YFSETQ. The ends lost 1 base at V and 4 bases at J; junction bases unmatched: 8. This CDR3 comprises 16 residues. The full variable domain, completed using reference TRBV5-1 and TRBJ2-3, is KAGVTQTPRYLIKTRGQQVTLSCSPISGHRSVSWYQQTPGQGLQFLFEYFSETQRNKGNFPGRFSGRQFSNSRSEMNVSTLELGDSALYLCASSLFGTGEADTQYFGPGTRLTVL.